Shown below are 9 T cell receptor beta chains from a single sample sequenced in a study of T cell changes during pregnancy in multiple sclerosis. Produced via immunoSEQ multiplex PCR; TCRdb's table is partial and in-frame only. This sample has 100,000 or so clones, with about 91% found just once. Sequenced material: peripheral blood, taken in the second trimester of pregnancy. Receptors originate from a female donor with multiple sclerosis, enrolled in a pregnancy study.

The V gene is TRBV7-2, the J gene TRBJ2-5; 7 nucleotides align to TRBD1. Per germline, CDR1 SGHTA and CDR2 FQGNSA. V shed 4 bases, J shed 1 base, and the junction held 0 bases outside the gene matches. The CDR3 extends over 13 amino acids. The DNA of the CDR3 is TGTGCCAGCAGCTGGGACAGCCAAGAGACCCAGTACTTC. The encoded protein is CASSWDSQETQYF.

The chain employs TRBV10-3 and TRBJ2-2, with TRBD1 identical over 8 bases. V trimming: 2 bases; J trimming: 8 bases; junction bases outside the gene matches: 10. The CDR3 runs to 16 residues. Germline CDR1 ENHRY, CDR2 SYGVKD. The chain's CDR3 is CAISERLGQGGGELFF. The CDR3, as DNA: TGTGCCATCAGTGAGCGTCTCGGACAGGGTGGAGGGGAGCTGTTTTTT.

J is TRBJ2-7 and V is TRBV6-5; D remains unclear. Trimming took off 0 bases at V and 3 bases at J, with 6 bases between the two ends. The CDR3 contains 13 residues. Germline assignment: CDR1 MNHEY and CDR2 SVGAGI. The CDR3 coding sequence is TGTGCCAGCAGTTACTCGCCTAGCTACGAGCAGTACTTC. As protein: CASSYSPSYEQYF.

The J gene is TRBJ2-3, the V gene TRBV28, with 9 positions matching TRBD1. This CDR3 region has 18 residues. J was trimmed by 8 bases and V by 1 base; bases with no gene match: 16. CDR1 and CDR2 from the germline V gene are MDHEN and SYDVKM. Written as DNA, the CDR3 is TGTGCCAGCAGTTTATTCCGGGGACAGGGTAGGGACCTAGGTACGCAGTATTTT. It codes for CASSLFRGQGRDLGTQYF.

This clone was picked up a small number of times. The chain couples TRBV9 to TRBJ1-5; 7 positions match TRBD1. J gave up 8 bases and V 4 bases, and 6 bases lay outside the gene matches. The CDR3 length is 13 residues. From germline, CDR1 is SGDLS and CDR2 YYNGEE. CDR3 protein: CASSFGGQEPQHF. CDR3 bases: TGTGCCAGCAGCTTTGGAGGACAGGAGCCCCAGCATTTT.

The chain recombines TRBV5-4 with TRBJ2-7; D is perhaps TRBD1 (5 bases). This CDR3 contains 14 residues. V was trimmed by 0 bases and J by 3 bases, leaving 10 bases between them. Germline CDR1 reads SGHNT; CDR2 reads YYREEE (reference sequence). The chain's CDR3 is CASSLGVRDYEQYF. The CDR3 DNA sequence: TGTGCCAGCAGCTTGGGGGTCAGGGACTACGAGCAGTACTTC.

This chain links TRBV5-4 with TRBJ2-2; 9 nucleotides match TRBD1. CDR1 and CDR2 from the germline V gene are SGHNT and YYREEE (reference sequence). This CDR3 is built from 17 residues. Trimming at V came to 2 bases and at J to 0 bases, leaving 5 bases not matched to a gene. The CDR3 sequence: CASSFDRGGSNTGELFF. CDR3 nucleotide sequence: TGTGCCAGCAGCTTTGACAGGGGGGGATCGAACACCGGGGAGCTGTTTTTT. Drawing the rest from reference TRBV5-4 and TRBJ2-2, the complete variable domain is ETGVTQSPTHLIKTRGQQVTLRCSSQSGHNTVSWYQQALGQGPQFIFQYYREEENGRGNFPPRFSGLQFPNYSSELNVNALELDDSALYLCASSFDRGGSNTGELFFGEGSRLTVL.

V is TRBV7-9 and J is TRBJ2-7, with a possible D match to TRBD1 (5 bases). Germline CDR1 and CDR2: SEHNR and FQNEAQ (reference sequence). Trimming removed 5 bases from V and 6 bases from J, with 8 bases in between. The CDR3 is 11 amino acids. The CDR3 spells CASSEQVEQYF. For the CDR3, the DNA is TGTGCCAGCAGCGAACAGGTCGAGCAGTACTTC. Full variable domain (remainder filled in from reference TRBV7-9 and TRBJ2-7): DTGVSQNPRHKITKRGQNVTFRCDPISEHNRLYWYRQTLGQGPEFLTYFQNEAQLEKSRLLSDRFSAERPKGSFSTLEIQRTEQGDSAMYLCASSEQVEQYFGPGTRLTVT.

V usage is TRBV5-6 and J usage is TRBJ1-1; D perhaps matches TRBD1 (5 bases). The CDR3 covers 15 residues. V lost 0 bases, J lost 6 bases, and 15 bases lay in between. Germline assignment: CDR1 SGHDT and CDR2 YYEEEE. This chain's CDR3 is CASSLGARVIAEAFF. For the CDR3, the DNA is TGTGCCAGCAGCTTGGGGGCCAGGGTGATCGCTGAAGCTTTCTTT.